The T cell receptor beta chain under discussion was sequenced for a study of TIL therapy for anti-PD-1-resistant metastatic lung cancer. Study-level results: Many TIL product clones were absent from baseline tumor, suggesting clonal contraction.

Trimming took 0 bases from V and 7 from J, leaving 12 bases between them. Germline lookup yields CDR1 MGHRA and CDR2 YSYEKL. The CDR3 consists of 15 residues. Note on this clone: Its antigen is not identified.

This was the immunoSEQ v3 assay. Using immunoSEQ multiplex PCR, the repertoire was profiled, and TCRdb retains in-frame clones only, with some absent. The sample has about 50,000 clones; about three quarters are singletons. Time point in this sample: pre-treatment sample, taken before nivolumab and TIL therapy. Tumor tissue came from excised metastases, mostly pleural nodules or supraclavicular lymph nodes. Patients were adults with stage 4 NSCLC. The chain combines TRBV4-1 with TRBJ1-4; D gene ambiguous. This receptor was identified in a person between 30 and 79 years old with non-small cell lung cancer. Material: tumor tissue, obtained at baseline. CDR3 amino acids: CASSQEGRVGEKLFF. CDR3 DNA: TGCGCCAGCAGCCAAGAGGGGAGGGTGGGTGAAAAACTGTTTTTT.